Following are 26 T cell receptor beta chains from one sample sequenced in a study of technical replicates of blood from several donors. The data were produced by immunoSEQ multiplex PCR, yet TCRdb's version contains in-frame clones alone and is incomplete. The repertoire holds tens of thousands of clones, with about 91% as singletons. Sample: PBMCs. The receptors come from a human donor in good health. Some clones in this sample may be carry-over from other donors' samples.

This clone has just one count. V is TRBV7-2 and J is TRBJ2-1; 11 positions agree with TRBD2. CDR1 SGHTA and CDR2 FQGNSA come from the germline V gene. The CDR3 runs 13 residues. J was trimmed by 10 bases and V by 11 bases; bases with no gene match: 10. The CDR3 region is CASRLAGGGEQFF. In nucleotides, the CDR3 is TGTGCCTCACGGCTAGCGGGAGGCGGGGAGCAGTTCTTC.

The V gene is TRBV7-8, the J gene TRBJ1-3; 11 nucleotides agree with TRBD1. Germline V CDR1 and CDR2: SGHVS, FQNEAQ. The trim removed 5 bases at V and 0 bases at J, leaving 3 bases unmatched. This CDR3 is 16 amino acids long. CDR3 nucleotide sequence: TGTGCCAGCAGCATCGGGACAGGGGGCTCTGGAAACACCATATATTTT. It yields the protein CASSIGTGGSGNTIYF. Full variable domain (rest looked up from reference TRBV7-8 and TRBJ1-3): GAGVSQSPRYKVAKRGQDVALRCDPISGHVSLFWYQQALGQGPEFLTYFQNEAQLDKSGLPSDRFFAERPEGSVSTLKIQRTQQEDSAVYLCASSIGTGGSGNTIYFGEGSWLTVV.

The gene calls are TRBV30 and TRBJ2-2; tentatively, D is TRBD2 (5 bases). There are 12 residues in the CDR3. Deletions cut 3 bases from V and 6 bases from J, with 8 bases between. CDR1 is GTSNPN, CDR2 SVGIG, per germline (reference sequence). The DNA of the CDR3 is TGTGCCTGGAGGGAGGAGTCCGGGGAGCTGTTTTTT. Amino acid sequence: CAWREESGELFF. The full variable domain, its missing parts supplied by reference TRBV30 and TRBJ2-2, is SQTIHQWPATLVQPVGSPLSLECTVEGTSNPNLYWYRQAAGRGLQLLFYSVGIGQISSEVPQNLSASRPQDRQFILSSKKLLLSDSGFYLCAWREESGELFFGEGSRLTVL.

The V gene is TRBV4-1, the J gene TRBJ2-7; tentative D call: TRBD1 (5 bases). The CDR3 is made up of 16 amino acids. With 0 bases removed from V and 3 bases from J, the gap between germline ends came to 15 bases. The V gene's germline CDR1 is MGHRA and CDR2 YSYEKL. The CDR3 protein is CASSQDKSGQVYEQYF. The CDR3 bases are TGCGCCAGCAGCCAAGATAAATCAGGACAAGTCTACGAGCAGTACTTC.

This chain connects TRBV9 to TRBJ1-4, with 7 bases lining up with TRBD1. In germline, CDR1 is SGDLS, CDR2 YYNGEE. V dropped 4 bases and J dropped 5; count of bases not matched to a gene: 14. The CDR3 is 17 residues long. CDR3 nucleotide sequence: TGTGCCAGCAGCCCAACCCACACGTTGGACAGGAATGAAAAACTGTTTTTT. It specifies CASSPTHTLDRNEKLFF.

The genes are TRBV7-2 and TRBJ1-6, with no clear D. Germline values: CDR1 SGHTA, CDR2 FQGNSA. Deletions cut 5 bases from V and 0 bases from J, with 11 bases between. There are 16 residues in the CDR3. CDR3 in DNA: TGTGCCAGCAGCCTGGGTGGGAGCTCCTATAATTCACCCCTCCACTTT. As protein: CASSLGGSSYNSPLHF.

The table lists this clone with a count of one. The V and J genes are TRBV2 and TRBJ2-5; TRBD2 aligns across 8 bases. The CDR3 loop spans 19 amino acids. V shed 6 bases and J 4 bases; nucleotides not matched to a gene: 22. Germline lookup yields CDR1 SNHLY and CDR2 FYNNEI. CDR3 sequence reads: CASSERGLEWLEARETQYF. The CDR3 DNA reads as TGTGCCAGCAGCGAAAGGGGACTAGAGTGGTTGGAGGCGAGAGAGACCCAGTACTTC.

This clone has just a few counts. The sample contains more than one DNA sequence encoding this CDR3. CDR3 DNA sequence: TGCGCCAGCAGCCAGGGACTAGCCCCCGGGGAGCTGTTTTTT. It codes for CASSQGLAPGELFF. The rearrangement links TRBV5-1 to TRBJ2-2; TRBD2 aligns across 9 bases. Trimming cost V 4 bases and J 6 bases; bases outside gene matches: 4. Germline CDR1 and CDR2: SGHRS and YFSETQ. The CDR3 length is 14 residues. Looking up the rest from reference TRBV5-1 and TRBJ2-2 gives the full variable domain: KAGVTQTPRYLIKTRGQQVTLSCSPISGHRSVSWYQQTPGQGLQFLFEYFSETQRNKGNFPGRFSGRQFSNSRSEMNVSTLELGDSALYLCASSQGLAPGELFFGEGSRLTVL.

V usage is TRBV28 and J usage is TRBJ2-5; D unclear. The CDR3 totals 11 residues. Germline V gene data show CDR1 as MDHEN and CDR2 as SYDVKM. With 6 bases removed from V and 5 bases from J, the gap between germline ends came to 7 bases. CDR3 sequence: CASRNTETQYF. The CDR3 DNA reads as TGTGCCAGCAGAAACACGGAGACCCAGTACTTC.

The chain has TRBV19 and TRBJ2-7, with D maybe TRBD2 (7 bases). The V end lost 2 bases, the J end lost 9 bases, and 14 bases lay between the germline ends. Germline V lookup: CDR1 LNHDA, CDR2 SQIVND (reference sequence). This CDR3 is 13 amino acids long. This CDR3 is CASSINGGAGQYF. The DNA for the CDR3 is TGTGCCAGTAGTATAAATGGGGGGGCCGGGCAGTACTTC.

The chain links TRBV5-6 to TRBJ2-1; TRBD1 might be the D (5 bases). The CDR3 is 11 amino acids. Germline-derived CDR1 and CDR2 are SGHDT and YYEEEE. V shed 4 bases and J shed 7 bases, with 6 bases lying between them. The CDR3 coding sequence is TGTGCCAGCAGCCCAGGGAATGAGCAGTTCTTC. Amino acids: CASSPGNEQFF.

DNA of the CDR3: TGTGCCAGCAGTTCGACAGGGGACTATGGCTACACCTTC. Its protein product is CASSSTGDYGYTF. The chain employs TRBV6-5 and TRBJ1-2; 8 bases align to TRBD1. V was clipped by 4 bases and J by 3 bases; unmatched bases: 1. This CDR3 comprises 13 residues. Germline values: CDR1 MNHEY, CDR2 SVGAGI.

The V gene is TRBV9, the J gene TRBJ1-3; D gene uncertain. V dropped 5 bases and J dropped 0 bases, with 12 bases sitting between them. The CDR3 length is 15 residues. CDR1 is SGDLS, CDR2 YYNGEE, per germline. CDR3 bases: TGTGCCAGCAGTCCAAGGGAGAGCTCTGGAAACACCATATATTTT. Protein sequence: CASSPRESSGNTIYF.

This chain joins TRBV19 and TRBJ2-3; 9 bases agree with TRBD2. Germline assignment: CDR1 LNHDA and CDR2 SQIVND (reference sequence). The CDR3 totals 15 residues. V was clipped by 7 bases and J by 5 bases; unmatched bases: 10. The CDR3 nucleotides are TGTGCCAGTACTGAGGCGGGGGGGACCTTAGATACGCAGTATTTT. Its translation: CASTEAGGTLDTQYF. Together with reference TRBV19 and TRBJ2-3, the CDR3 gives the full variable domain: DGGITQSPKYLFRKEGQNVTLSCEQNLNHDAMYWYRQDPGQGLRLIYYSQIVNDFQKGDIAEGYSVSREKKESFPLTVTSAQKNPTAFYLCASTEAGGTLDTQYFGPGTRLTVL.

The V and J genes are TRBV21-1 and TRBJ1-2; the D call TRBD1 from the table was never checked on the DNA. TRBV21-1 is a pseudogene locus. The CDR3 runs 18 residues. The chain's CDR3 is CASSSTRDSYSLNYGYTF. Here the CDR3 DNA reads TGTGCCAGCAGCTCAACCCGGGACAGCTACTCCTTAAACTATGGCTACACCTTC.

The J gene is TRBJ1-2, the V gene TRBV7-9; 7 nucleotides align to TRBD1. Trimming removed 5 bases from V and 2 bases from J; junction bases left unmatched: 5. CDR1 and CDR2 from the germline V gene are SEHNR and FQNEAQ (reference sequence). This CDR3 has 14 residues. The CDR3 spells CASSPTTGNYGYTF. CDR3 bases: TGTGCCAGCAGCCCTACGACAGGGAACTATGGCTACACCTTC.

The gene calls are TRBV2 and TRBJ2-3; D possibly corresponds to TRBD2 (6 bases). Germline lookup yields CDR1 SNHLY and CDR2 FYNNEI. This CDR3 comprises 15 residues. V dropped 4 bases and J dropped 1 base, with 12 bases sitting between them. CDR3 sequence (DNA): TGTGCCAGCAGTGGACTAGTACCTCGCACAGATACGCAGTATTTT. Translation: CASSGLVPRTDTQYF.

The chain joins TRBV10-3 to TRBJ2-7; no definite D call. V lost 0 bases to trimming and J lost 3 bases, with 3 bases between them. The CDR3 contains 12 residues. Germline V CDR1 and CDR2: ENHRY, SYGVKD. CDR3 in DNA: TGTGCCATCAGTGAGTCCGGCTACGAGCAGTACTTC. Residues: CAISESGYEQYF.

This clone was found a few times. The CDR3 sequence is CASSIGQDNEQFF. DNA for the CDR3: TGTGCCAGTAGTATAGGACAAGACAATGAGCAGTTCTTC. The chain has TRBV19 and TRBJ2-1; D gene unclear. Germline V gives CDR1 LNHDA, CDR2 SQIVND (reference sequence). Trimming took 1 base from V and 5 from J, leaving 6 bases between them. CDR3 length: 13 residues.

The chain carries TRBV11-2 and TRBJ1-3, with 7 positions matching TRBD1. V lost 3 bases, J lost 7 bases, and 6 bases stayed unmatched. The CDR3 is 14 amino acids. Germline V CDR1 and CDR2: SGHAT, FQNNGV. CDR3: CASSFRGGSNTIYF. The CDR3 DNA sequence: TGTGCCAGCAGCTTTAGAGGGGGCAGTAACACCATATATTTT.

This chain connects TRBV2 to TRBJ2-7; TRBD2 aligns across 8 bases. V was pared by 8 bases and J by 6 bases, with 12 bases of the junction left unmatched. CDR3 length: 14 amino acids. Germline lookup yields CDR1 SNHLY and CDR2 FYNNEI. CDR3 coding DNA: TGTGCCAGCGGGCTGGGACTAGGAGGACGCGAGCAGTACTTC. Protein sequence: CASGLGLGGREQYF.

This clone was recorded once. This chain uses TRBV5-4 with TRBJ2-5, with D perhaps matching TRBD1 (6 bases). Germline CDR1 reads SGHNT; CDR2 reads YYREEE (reference sequence). The CDR3 runs to 14 residues. V lost 3 bases, J lost 3 bases, and 12 bases lay in between. The CDR3 DNA reads TGTGCCAGCAGCTCCCGTAACAGGGAAGAGACCCAGTACTTC. Translated, it gives CASSSRNREETQYF.

On this clone: The junction shows a germline mismatch at one end, possibly a read error. The rearrangement uses TRBV2 and TRBJ2-1; tentative D call: TRBD1 (6 bases). CDR3 length: 13 amino acids. Germline CDR1 and CDR2: SNHLY and FYNNEI. This chain's CDR3 is CASSERWDNEQFF. The CDR3 DNA follows: TGTGCCAGCAGTGAAAGGTGGGACAACGAGCAGTTCTTC. Complete variable domain (other parts from reference TRBV2 and TRBJ2-1): EPEVTQTPSHQVTQMGQEVILRCVPISNHLYFYWYRQILGQKVEFLVSFYNNEISEKSEIFDDQFSVERPDGSNFTLKIRSTKLEDSAMYFCASSERWDNEQFFGPGTRLTVL.

The chain uses TRBV7-2 and TRBJ2-5, with TRBD2 matching 13 bases. CDR1 is SGHTA and CDR2 is FQGNSA in the germline V gene. The CDR3 totals 16 residues. The junction had 4 bases not matched to a gene; V was cut back by 1 base and J by 5 bases. Here the CDR3 reads CASSLGTSGGGETQYF. CDR3 coding DNA: TGTGCCAGCAGCTTAGGGACTAGCGGGGGAGGGGAGACCCAGTACTTC.

The chain uses TRBV25-1 and TRBJ1-6; D is unclear. Per germline, CDR1 MGHDK and CDR2 SYGVNS. The V end lost 2 bases, the J end lost 7 bases, and 9 bases lay between the germline ends. CDR3 length: 14 residues. The CDR3 bases are TGTGCCAGCAGTGAAAGCTCGAGAAATTCACCCCTCCACTTT. This sequence encodes CASSESSRNSPLHF.

This chain connects TRBV25-1 to TRBJ1-3, with 8 nucleotides matching TRBD1. V shed 8 bases and J 4 bases; nucleotides not matched to a gene: 16. Per germline, CDR1 MGHDK and CDR2 SYGVNS. This CDR3 is 17 amino acids long. CDR3 coding DNA: TGTGCCAGCGCCGGTCGGCGAACAGGGGGTAAAGGAAACACCATATATTTT. Its translation is CASAGRRTGGKGNTIYF.